This T cell receptor (beta chain) came from a study of blood T cell repertoires in COVID-19. TCRdb's copy holds only in-frame clones and misses some; the assay was immunoSEQ multiplex PCR. The data contain roughly 360,000 clones, around 83% of them seen just once; the ten biggest clones take up about 4.9%. The CDR3 is made up of 13 amino acids. The V and J ends lost 3 bases and 7 bases respectively, with 7 bases between them. The chain links TRBV12-3 or TRBV12-4 to TRBJ1-6; D is uncertain. The sequencing sample was made of PBMCs or T cells enriched from blood (not recorded which). The source is a woman aged 45-65 years who had recovered from COVID-19. The CDR3 bases are TGTGCCAGCAGTTTCGGGGAAAATTCACCCCTCCACTTT. It yields the protein CASSFGENSPLHF.